These 32 T cell receptor beta chains were sequenced from one sample in a study of spatial heterogeneity in lung cancer (dated by TCRdb to the late 2010s). The library was obtained by 5' RACE. For sequencing, a NextSeq 500 was employed. TCRdb trimmed the raw reads at Q25, called clones with MiXCR and kept productive beta chains. Every entry covers one CDR3 protein and lists the most common genes and DNA from its rows. The sample includes tens of thousands of distinct CDR3 sequences, with 7.5% observed a single time. 28% of the sample rests with the top ten. Sample time point, as interpreted from the label and publication: sample taken at primary tumor resection. Sequenced material: PBMCs, taken at surgery. All receptors come from a male donor with early-stage non-small cell lung cancer.

The chain employs TRBV9 and TRBJ2-1, with D perhaps matching TRBD1 (6 bases). The ends were cut back, 4 bases at V and 4 bases at J, with 15 bases in the middle. This CDR3 spans 15 amino acids. Germline values: CDR1 SGDLS, CDR2 YYNGEE. CDR3 amino acids: CASSPATGPYNEQFF. CDR3 DNA sequence: TGTGCCAGCAGCCCCGCGACAGGACCATACAATGAGCAGTTCTTC.

This clonotype came up many times. The chain has TRBV20-1 and TRBJ2-7; D not resolved. The CDR3 is 11 residues long. Germline V lookup: CDR1 DFQATT, CDR2 SNEGSKA (reference sequence). V dropped 5 bases and J dropped 3 bases, with 8 bases sitting between them. The CDR3 loop is CSAGLVYEQYF. For the CDR3, the DNA is TGCAGTGCTGGGTTAGTCTACGAGCAGTACTTC.

The chain carries TRBV7-3 and TRBJ2-2, with a tentative D call TRBD2 (5 bases). This CDR3 is built from 14 residues. V was cut by 6 bases and J by 5 bases, with 13 bases left in between. Germline CDR1 and CDR2: SGHTA and FQGTGA. CDR3 sequence (DNA): TGTGCCAGCAGGCCGGGGTCGAGGACCGGGGAGCTGTTTTTT. It codes for CASRPGSRTGELFF.

This clonotype came up many times. The chain links TRBV3-1 to TRBJ2-7; either TRBD1 or TRBD2 may fit D (5 bases each). V was shortened by 4 bases and J by 2 bases, with 12 bases between the two germline ends. This CDR3 has 14 residues. Germline-derived CDR1 and CDR2 are LGHDT and YNNKEL (reference sequence). CDR3 DNA sequence: TGTGCCAGCAGCCTCCCGGGACGGGCCTACGAGCAGTACTTC. Residues: CASSLPGRAYEQYF.

This clonotype was seen repeatedly, ten times or more. This chain links TRBV6-5 with TRBJ2-5; D possibly uses TRBD1 or TRBD2 (5 bases each). This CDR3 has 16 residues. Trimming shortened V by 0 bases and J by 7 bases, and 18 bases separated the two germline ends. Germline values: CDR1 MNHEY, CDR2 SVGAGI. Here the CDR3 DNA reads TGTGCCAGCAGTTACTCGGTCCGGGGCCGGTTGGGGACCCAGTACTTC. This encodes CASSYSVRGRLGTQYF.

The CDR3 region is CASSRRGDTEAFF. CDR3 DNA sequence: TGTGCCAGCAGCCGCAGGGGAGACACTGAAGCTTTCTTT. The rearrangement uses TRBV6-6 and TRBJ1-1; D may be TRBD1 (6 bases). Per the germline V gene, CDR1 is MNHNY and CDR2 is SVGAGI (reference sequence). The CDR3 contains 13 residues. V lost 6 bases and J 3 bases, leaving 11 bases between the germline ends.

This clonotype was observed many times. This CDR3 reads CAISEPGQGGGYGYTF. The DNA for the CDR3 is TGTGCCATCAGTGAGCCGGGACAGGGAGGAGGGTATGGCTACACCTTC. This chain connects TRBV10-3 to TRBJ1-2; 9 nucleotides line up with TRBD1. The V segment lost 2 bases and the J segment 5 bases; nucleotides outside the gene matches: 9. The CDR3 spans 16 residues. The germline V gene encodes CDR1 ENHRY and CDR2 SYGVKD.

V usage is TRBV6-2 or TRBV6-3 and J usage is TRBJ2-1; perhaps TRBD1 as D (6 bases). Germline V gene data show CDR1 as MNHEY and CDR2 as SVGEGT. V was cut by 4 bases and J by 2 bases, with 9 bases left in between. This CDR3 is built from 14 residues. The CDR3, as DNA: TGTGCCAGCAGTTTAGGGGGTACCTACAATGAGCAGTTCTTC. It yields the protein CASSLGGTYNEQFF.

Many counts were recorded for this clonotype. V usage is TRBV2 and J usage is TRBJ2-2, with a weak D call TRBD1 (5 bases). Germline loops: CDR1 SNHLY, CDR2 FYNNEI. CDR3 length equals 17 residues. V was trimmed by 6 bases and J by 0 bases, leaving 17 bases between them. CDR3 amino acids: CASRSRAAGTNTGELFF. CDR3 nucleotide sequence: TGTGCCAGCAGATCAAGGGCGGCAGGGACGAACACCGGGGAGCTGTTTTTT.

This chain connects TRBV4-3 to TRBJ2-2, with a possible D match to TRBD1 (6 bases). Trimming cost V 0 bases and J 4 bases, with 18 bases left between them. CDR1 and CDR2 from the germline V gene are LGHNA and YSLEER. CDR3 size: 18 residues. In DNA form, the CDR3 reads TGCGCCAGCAGCCAAGATCCTCGAACAGGGTACACCACCGGGGAGCTGTTTTTT. This gives the protein CASSQDPRTGYTTGELFF.

The rearrangement joins TRBV27 to TRBJ1-6, with TRBD1 identical over 9 bases. CDR3 size: 14 residues. Germline values: CDR1 MNHEY, CDR2 SMNVEV (reference sequence). V was pared by 6 bases and J by 7 bases, with 4 bases of the junction left unmatched. The CDR3 region is CASRLGQGNSPLHF. The CDR3 DNA reads TGTGCCAGCAGACTCGGACAGGGGAATTCACCCCTCCACTTT.

CDR3 in amino acids: CASSWGQGYEQYV. CDR3 in DNA: TGCGCCAGCAGTTGGGGCCAGGGTTACGAGCAGTACGTC. The chain recombines TRBV5-1 with TRBJ2-7, with a weak D call TRBD1 (5 bases). V was trimmed by 5 bases and J by 4 bases, leaving 13 bases between them. The CDR3 runs 13 residues. Germline CDR1 and CDR2: SGHRS and YFSETQ.

The CDR3 bases are TGCAGTGCTAGAATCCAGTACGCCGACTACGAGCAGTACTTC. Protein product: CSARIQYADYEQYF. The chain joins TRBV20-1 to TRBJ2-7, with D unresolved. Germline assignment: CDR1 DFQATT and CDR2 SNEGSKA (reference sequence). This CDR3 spans 14 amino acids. Trimming removed 2 bases at V and 3 bases at J, with 14 bases between.

This clonotype was counted ten times or more. The gene calls are TRBV7-8 and TRBJ2-7, with D unresolved. Trimming cost V 8 bases and J 2 bases, with 13 bases left between them. This CDR3 has 13 residues. Germline V gives CDR1 SGHVS, CDR2 FQNEAQ. DNA for the CDR3: TGTGCCAGCTCCGGCAGGTTGGCCTACGAGCAGTACGTC. It translates to CASSGRLAYEQYV.

At least ten counts were recorded for this clonotype. The V call is TRBV4-1, the J call TRBJ2-1, with D hard to call. V gave up 1 base and J gave up 6 bases, with 10 bases separating them. Per germline, CDR1 MGHRA and CDR2 YSYEKL. The CDR3 has 14 amino acids. CDR3 coding DNA: TGCGCCAGCAGCCAAGGTCGGGTACGCAATGAGCAGTTCTTC. Protein product: CASSQGRVRNEQFF.

This clonotype was seen at least ten times. The CDR3 region is CASSLNSNYGYTF. CDR3 sequence (DNA): TGTGCCAGCAGCTTAAACAGTAACTATGGCTACACCTTC. This sequence joins TRBV7-9 and TRBJ1-2; D uncertain. The CDR3 spans 13 residues. V was trimmed by 2 bases and J by 1 base, leaving 5 bases between them. Germline assignment: CDR1 SEHNR and CDR2 FQNEAQ (reference sequence).

This clonotype was counted at least ten times. This chain connects TRBV10-2 to TRBJ1-5; 9 bases fit TRBD1. Looked up from germline, CDR1 is WSHSY and CDR2 is SAAADI. The ends lost 4 bases at V and 1 base at J; junction bases unmatched: 11. This CDR3 comprises 18 residues. The CDR3 DNA sequence: TGCGCCAGCAGTGCTTCTGGGACAGGGACTCTAAGCAATCAGCCCCAGCATTTT. This gives the protein CASSASGTGTLSNQPQHF.

This clonotype was counted many times. J is TRBJ2-4 and V is TRBV5-6, with a possible D match to TRBD1 (5 bases). The V end was cut by 1 base, the J end by 6 bases, with 11 bases between. Germline loops: CDR1 SGHDT, CDR2 YYEEEE. CDR3 length: 14 residues. CDR3 protein: CASSLRGGLNIQYF. The CDR3, as DNA: TGTGCCAGCAGCTTGAGGGGTGGCTTAAACATTCAGTACTTC.

Concerning this clonotype itself: This may arise from a read error, as a much more abundant clone is one base away. This chain links TRBV20-1 with TRBJ2-1; no definite D call. Trimming took off 3 bases at V and 5 bases at J, with 5 bases between the two ends. CDR1 DFQATT and CDR2 SNEGSKA come from the germline V gene (reference sequence). This CDR3 spans 11 amino acids. The CDR3 coding sequence is TGCAGTGCTAGGGAAAACAATGAGCAGTTCTTC. Its translation: CSARENNEQFF.

There are many counts of this clonotype. The chain is built from TRBV6-2 or TRBV6-3 and TRBJ2-7, with 9 bases identical to TRBD1. This CDR3 is built from 16 residues. With V trimmed by 0 bases and J by 2 bases, 5 bases remained unmatched. Germline CDR1 reads MNHEY; CDR2 reads SVGEGT. CDR3 region: CASSYSKDRGAYEQYV. CDR3 DNA: TGTGCCAGCAGTTACTCGAAGGACAGGGGTGCCTACGAGCAGTACGTC.

The chain is built from TRBV29-1 and TRBJ2-5; D is unresolved. The CDR3 runs 13 residues. The ends were cut back, 7 bases at V and 9 bases at J, with 21 bases in the middle. The germline V gene encodes CDR1 SQVTM and CDR2 ANQGSEA. The CDR3 loop is CSAKGRRVGSQYF. CDR3 coding DNA: TGCAGCGCGAAAGGGCGGCGAGTGGGGTCCCAGTACTTC.

There are many counts of this clonotype. V and J are TRBV6-2 or TRBV6-3 and TRBJ2-5; D is perhaps TRBD1 (5 bases). CDR3 size: 12 residues. Germline lookup yields CDR1 MNHEY and CDR2 SVGEGT. V gave up 7 bases and J gave up 2 bases, with 8 bases separating them. The CDR3 DNA sequence: TGTGCCAGCAAGACAGTACAAGAGACCCAGTACTTC. It encodes CASKTVQETQYF.

V and J are TRBV19 and TRBJ1-5; D is possibly TRBD1 (6 bases). The germline V gene encodes CDR1 LNHDA and CDR2 SQIVND (reference sequence). The CDR3 totals 15 residues. V was trimmed by 3 bases and J by 4 bases, leaving 13 bases between them. The CDR3 region is CASSIGGDTNQPQHF. The CDR3 nucleotides read TGTGCCAGTAGTATCGGAGGGGACACTAATCAGCCCCAGCATTTT.

Many counts were recorded for this clonotype. The J gene is TRBJ2-6, the V gene TRBV7-8; no reliable D call. Looked up from germline, CDR1 is SGHVS and CDR2 is FQNEAQ. This CDR3 comprises 17 residues. V lost 7 bases, J lost 4 bases, and 20 bases lay in between. The CDR3 loop is CASNFNVQGTGANVLTF. CDR3 nucleotides: TGTGCCAGCAACTTCAACGTCCAAGGTACCGGGGCCAACGTCCTGACTTTC.

There are many counts of this clonotype. The CDR3 nucleotides read TGTGCCAGCAGCTTAGCTCAGACTAGCGGGGCGGGGACCCAGTACTTC. It translates to CASSLAQTSGAGTQYF. The genes are TRBV7-2 and TRBJ2-5; 11 bases fit TRBD2. Germline trimming cut 0 bases from V and 7 bases from J; bases unmatched to any gene: 7. The CDR3 loop spans 16 amino acids. CDR1 is SGHTA, CDR2 FQGNSA, per germline.

This clonotype was counted between two and nine times. This chain connects TRBV5-1 to TRBJ2-2; 8 nucleotides match TRBD1. The length of the CDR3 is 14 residues. With 4 bases clipped from V and 4 bases from J, the junction kept 3 bases outside the gene matches. Germline V gene lookup returns CDR1 SGHRS and CDR2 YFSETQ. In nucleotides, the CDR3 is TGCGCCAGCAGCGCAGGGGGCATCACCGGGGAGCTGTTTTTT. This gives the protein CASSAGGITGELFF.

This clonotype occurred many times. The chain couples TRBV12-3 or TRBV12-4 to TRBJ2-2; TRBD2 might be the D (5 bases). V was clipped by 8 bases and J by 2 bases, with 9 bases between them. The CDR3 sequence is 13 residues long. The chain's CDR3 is CASLDYNTGELFF. The CDR3 DNA reads TGTGCCAGCTTAGACTATAACACCGGGGAGCTGTTTTTT.

V gene TRBV20-1 combines with J gene TRBJ1-2, with 7 bases aligning to TRBD1. The CDR3 is 12 residues long. The V gene's germline CDR1 is DFQATT and CDR2 SNEGSKA (reference sequence). CDR3 coding DNA: TGCAGCGCGATAGAGGGACAGTTTGGCTACACCTTC. Translating gives CSAIEGQFGYTF.

This clonotype was detected many times. The chain has TRBV28 and TRBJ1-1; D call uncertain. Trimming stripped 6 bases from V and 6 bases from J, with 8 bases between. The CDR3 extends over 11 amino acids. The V gene's germline CDR1 is MDHEN and CDR2 SYDVKM. CDR3 in amino acids: CASSLGAEAFF. The CDR3, as DNA: TGTGCCAGCAGCCTGGGAGCTGAAGCTTTCTTT.

This clonotype was detected many times. This chain joins TRBV9 and TRBJ1-2; 7 bases match TRBD1. The CDR3 totals 16 residues. The V gene end was trimmed by 3 bases and the J gene end by 1 base; junction bases not matched to a gene: 9. Germline V lookup: CDR1 SGDLS, CDR2 YYNGEE. For the CDR3, the DNA is TGTGCCAGCAGCGCAGAACAGGGGCCAAGTAACTATGGCTACACCTTC. Its translation: CASSAEQGPSNYGYTF.

This clonotype was counted ten times or more. The CDR3 sequence is CASSFETKGTEAFF. The DNA for the CDR3 is TGTGCCAGCAGTTTCGAAACCAAAGGGACTGAAGCTTTCTTT. The V gene is TRBV12-3 or TRBV12-4, the J gene TRBJ1-1; D is undetermined. The germline V and J ends were trimmed by 3 bases and 5 bases, with 13 bases remaining between them. The CDR3 covers 14 residues.

In its sample, this clonotype was seen many times. The gene calls are TRBV29-1 and TRBJ1-1, with TRBD1 identical over 7 bases. CDR3 length: 14 amino acids. Unmatched junction bases numbered 8, after V lost 6 bases and J lost 1 base. Germline assignment: CDR1 SQVTM and CDR2 ANQGSEA. In DNA, the CDR3 is TGCAGCGTCGCCCTGGGACAGTCGAACACTGAAGCTTTCTTT. Translated: CSVALGQSNTEAFF. The variable domain in full, with the rest retrieved from reference TRBV29-1 and TRBJ1-1, is SAVISQKPSRDICQRGTSLTIQCQVDSQVTMMFWYRQQPGQSLTLIATANQGSEATYESGFVIDKFPISRPNLTFSTLTVSNMSPEDSSIYLCSVALGQSNTEAFFGQGTRLTVV.